This T cell receptor (beta chain) derives from a study of T cells after yellow fever vaccination. A process of 5'RACE template switching, which added a universal primer site and UMIs, was used to make TCR cDNA. MiXCR, applied by TCRdb to the 5' RACE reads, yields one record per CDR3 protein. There are 170,000 or so distinct CDR3 sequences in the sample; approximately 10% occur only once, and about a third lies in the top ten. CDR3 length equals 16 residues. Per germline, CDR1 LNHNV and CDR2 YYDKDF (reference sequence). V shed 3 bases and J shed 7 bases, with 18 bases lying between them. This clonotype was picked up a small number of times.

The J gene is TRBJ1-4, the V gene TRBV15; D is possibly TRBD1 (6 bases). The receptor comes from a man younger than 35 who received the YFV17D yellow fever vaccine. Source: CD8+ T cells sorted from PBMCs, taken 45 days after the yellow fever booster vaccination. CDR3 bases: TGTGCCACCAGCAGGCTTAGAGGGGGAGTGAGTGAAAAACTGTTTTTT. Its protein is CATSRLRGGVSEKLFF.